This T cell receptor (beta chain) was sequenced for a study of CD8 T cells in ankylosing spondylitis (dated by TCRdb to the late 2010s). Study-level background: The study set out to find disease-linked TCR variants by profiling T cell receptor beta repertoires in ankylosing spondylitis patients and healthy donors. Peripheral blood was sampled, and synovial fluid was also collected from ankylosing spondylitis patients. The full study cohort comprised roughly 24 ankylosing spondylitis patients and roughly 100 healthy donors.

The cysteine opens and the phenylalanine closes a CDR3 of 16 amino acids. The retained sequence is limited to the CDR3, 48 bases, with the frame set at the first base. The germline V gene sets CDR1 to SGHRS and CDR2 to YFSETQ. Germline trimming amounts to 2 bases on V and 2 bases on J, with 5 as the count of junction bases outside the gene matches. The data were produced on an Illumina HiSeq 2500. Quantitative 5'-RACE with molecular barcodes was used to prepare TCR beta libraries. On the authors' methods: A new computational method, built on a probabilistic model of VDJ rearrangement, was used to identify disease-linked TCR variants. TCRdb reran the public reads through fastp at Q25 and MiXCR, keeping productive beta chains. Identical CDR3 proteins give one entry, which carries the most common genes and DNA. For this entry, the V and J calls and clone size follow TCRdb and not the study's own pipeline. Counted in this sample were about 400,000 distinct CDR3 sequences; 20% of them appeared once. The ten biggest clones cover around 12% of the sample.

About this clonotype: Its binding antigen is unknown. No base qualities exist here, and no much larger clone lies one base off it.

What the authors observed across the whole study: Blood from ankylosing spondylitis patients appeared to be characterized by a TCR beta motif composed of about eight highly homologous amino acid variants. According to the report, matched synovial fluid samples from ankylosing spondylitis patients were significantly enriched for the disease-linked clones. Some of the motif variants had been reported before in the synovial fluid and blood of reactive arthritis patients, a finding that suggests common disease-initiation mechanisms. The disease-linked clones showed a CD8+ phenotype and occurred at relatively low frequencies in peripheral blood.

The sequence came from a male donor with ankylosing spondylitis or in good health (not recorded which). The rearrangement joined TRBV5-1 to TRBJ2-5; 11 bases in the junction line up with TRBD2. Material for sequencing was blood, either unsorted or a sorted T cell fraction (not recorded which). The nucleotides read TGCGCCAGCAGCTTCACTAGCGGGGGTATACAAGAGACCCAGTACTTC. Its coded protein is CASSFTSGGIQETQYF.